This T cell receptor (beta chain) was sequenced for a study of cytomegalovirus exposure and HLA in healthy donors. Across the whole study: Early release data held 85 million or so unique TCRs from HLA-typed donors. Broader study findings: Altogether, 150 to 200 TCR beta chains were recorded as cytomegalovirus-associated. In a later analysis, TCR beta V- and J-gene trimming was associated with a missense DCLRE1C variant. A later analysis showed that HLA-associated TCR beta chains had undergone more clonal expansion than equally common others.

As concerns this clone: What it binds is not known.

PCR involved 60 Vbeta and 13 Jbeta primers. Profiling relied on immunoSEQ multiplex PCR, and the TCRdb table lists in-frame clones only, not all of them. The sample carries 160,000 or so clones, roughly 87% recorded once. CDR3 length: 15 residues. The clonotype originates from a man aged 45-65 years in good health and CMV-seropositive. J is TRBJ1-5 and V is TRBV21-1. TRBV21-1 is a pseudogene locus. Source material: PBMCs. The CDR3 reads CASSNRIGSNQPQHF. In nucleotides, the CDR3 is TGTGCCAGCAGCAACCGTATCGGGTCAAATCAGCCCCAGCATTTT.